Listed here are 14 T cell receptor beta chains from one sample, sequenced in a study of shared clonotypes between healthy human individuals (dated by TCRdb to the early 2020s). For the CD8 naive samples, CD45RO-negative cells were positively selected for CCR7, yielding a CD45RA+CCR7+ population from which TemRA cells were excluded. Receptor amplification or capture employed the immunoSEQ multiplex PCR assay. In TCRdb, the immuneACCESS table is reduced to in-frame sequences with V and J assigned. These tables do not hold every clone; where another copy was compared, an unresolved V gene accounts for under half, and the others remain unexplained. The sample table shows over 800,000 clones, and roughly 92% are seen once. Together, the top ten hold under 30% of the sample. What was sequenced was naive CD8+ T cells sorted from blood. The cell subset or site label on this specimen signifies: CD45RA+CCR7+. The origin of the receptors is a man aged 25-40 years in good health.

The chain has TRBV11-2 and TRBJ2-3; D call uncertain. CDR3 length: 13 residues. Trimming cost V 4 bases and J 7 bases, with 12 bases left between them. Germline V gives CDR1 SGHAT, CDR2 FQNNGV. The CDR3 bases are TGTGCCAGCAGCTCCATCCGGACGAATACGCAGTATTTT. This codes for CASSSIRTNTQYF.

This clone was detected once. The J gene is TRBJ2-1, the V gene TRBV29-1, with 9 positions matching TRBD1. The germline CDR1 and CDR2 sequences are SQVTM and ANQGSEA. Losses at the gene ends were 0 bases for V and 10 bases for J; bases not matched to a gene: 7. The length of the CDR3 is 14 residues. The CDR3 loop is CSVEDNGQGREQFF. The DNA of the CDR3 is TGCAGCGTTGAAGACAATGGACAGGGGAGGGAGCAGTTCTTC.

The CDR3 here is CASSLGRLEKNEQFF. The CDR3 DNA reads as TGTGCCAGCAGCTTAGGTCGTCTAGAAAAGAATGAGCAGTTCTTC. The V gene is TRBV11-2, the J gene TRBJ2-1, with unresolved D. Germline lookup yields CDR1 SGHAT and CDR2 FQNNGV. The CDR3 is 15 amino acids. Trimming removed 1 base at V and 7 bases at J, with 14 bases between.

This clone was recorded only once. As DNA, the CDR3 is TGTGCCAGCAGTGAGAGGGGCCAAGAGACCCAGTACTTC. It codes for CASSERGQETQYF. V and J are TRBV25-1 and TRBJ2-5; either TRBD1 or TRBD2 may fit D (5 bases each). CDR1 and CDR2 (germline): MGHDK, SYGVNS. The CDR3 covers 13 residues. V dropped 3 bases and J dropped 1 base, with 6 bases sitting between them.

V is TRBV5-1 and J is TRBJ2-2; D may match TRBD1 or TRBD2 (5 bases each). CDR3 length: 14 amino acids. Germline V CDR1 and CDR2: SGHRS, YFSETQ. With 7 bases removed from V and 6 bases from J, the gap between germline ends came to 16 bases. CDR3 region: CASGYLGTAGELFF. The CDR3 nucleotides read TGCGCCAGCGGATATCTAGGGACGGCCGGGGAGCTGTTTTTT.

The chain joins TRBV6-5 to TRBJ2-5; D ambiguous. Trimming cost V 2 bases and J 5 bases, with 6 bases left between them. This CDR3 comprises 12 residues. Germline V lookup: CDR1 MNHEY, CDR2 SVGAGI. CDR3 loop: CASSYAGETQYF. The CDR3 region has the DNA TGTGCCAGCAGTTACGCTGGCGAGACCCAGTACTTC.

This clone was seen just once. This chain links TRBV9 with TRBJ2-1; D gene unclear. V was pared by 3 bases and J by 3 bases, with 7 bases between. Germline lookup yields CDR1 SGDLS and CDR2 YYNGEE. The CDR3 extends over 13 amino acids. DNA of the CDR3: TGTGCCAGCAGCGGGCCGATCTACAATGAGCAGTTCTTC. It translates to CASSGPIYNEQFF. The complete variable domain, with remaining parts taken from reference TRBV9 and TRBJ2-1, reads DSGVTQTPKHLITATGQRVTLRCSPRSGDLSVYWYQQSLDQGLQFLIQYYNGEERAKGNILERFSAQQFPDLHSELNLSSLELGDSALYFCASSGPIYNEQFFGPGTRLTVL.

The gene calls are TRBV7-8 and TRBJ2-6, with TRBD2 as a possible D gene (7 bases). Germline CDR1 is SGHVS and CDR2 is FQNEAQ. The CDR3 totals 17 residues. Trimming shortened V by 8 bases and J by 0 bases, and 17 bases separated the two germline ends. The CDR3 loop reads CASRQDQRDSGANVLTF. As DNA, the CDR3 is TGTGCCAGCCGACAGGACCAGCGGGACTCTGGGGCCAACGTCCTGACTTTC. Full variable domain (rest looked up from reference TRBV7-8 and TRBJ2-6): GAGVSQSPRYKVAKRGQDVALRCDPISGHVSLFWYQQALGQGPEFLTYFQNEAQLDKSGLPSDRFFAERPEGSVSTLKIQRTQQEDSAVYLCASRQDQRDSGANVLTFGAGSRLTVL.

The genes are TRBV7-9 and TRBJ1-2; D is ambiguous. Germline CDR1 reads SEHNR; CDR2 reads FQNEAQ (reference sequence). V was cut by 4 bases and J by 3 bases, with 9 bases left in between. The CDR3 is 13 amino acids. CDR3 nucleotide sequence: TGTGCCAGCAGCTCTAAAGGAGACTATGGCTACACCTTC. It is translated as CASSSKGDYGYTF.

V is TRBV4-1 and J is TRBJ1-1, with D hard to call. This CDR3 is 13 amino acids long. Germline V gene sequence: CDR1 MGHRA, CDR2 YSYEKL. With 0 bases removed from V and 9 bases from J, the gap between germline ends came to 11 bases. CDR3 loop: CASSQEWAKQAFF. The DNA of the CDR3 is TGCGCCAGCAGCCAAGAATGGGCAAAACAAGCTTTCTTT.

This chain connects TRBV19 to TRBJ2-1, with 10 bases identical to TRBD2. The V and J ends lost 0 bases and 7 bases, in that order; junction bases with no gene match: 9. Germline values: CDR1 LNHDA, CDR2 SQIVND (reference sequence). The CDR3 length is 17 residues. In nucleotides, the CDR3 is TGTGCCAGTAGTATAGATCTCCTAGCGGGAGTCGGAAATGAGCAGTTCTTC. It yields the protein CASSIDLLAGVGNEQFF.

The CDR3 loop reads CSVDSASGRGSYNEQFF. DNA for the CDR3: TGCAGCGTTGATTCGGCTAGCGGGAGGGGGTCCTACAATGAGCAGTTCTTC. J is TRBJ2-1 and V is TRBV29-1; TRBD2 agrees at 12 bases. The trim removed 3 bases at V and 1 base at J, leaving 7 bases unmatched. From germline, CDR1 is SQVTM and CDR2 ANQGSEA. The CDR3 has 17 residues.

Turning to this clone: This may come from a read error, since a much larger clone is one base off. The chain couples TRBV19 to TRBJ2-7; D unresolved. Germline V gives CDR1 LNHDA, CDR2 SQIVND (reference sequence). Trimming cost V 4 bases and J 2 bases, with 3 bases left between them. The CDR3 length is 11 residues. The CDR3 loop reads CASSSPYEQYF. Written as DNA, the CDR3 is TGTGCCAGTAGTAGCCCCTACGAGCAGTACTTC.

The J gene is TRBJ1-5, the V gene TRBV27; 7 bases align to TRBD1. Looked up from germline, CDR1 is MNHEY and CDR2 is SMNVEV (reference sequence). The junction had 5 bases not matched to a gene; V was cut back by 6 bases and J by 0 bases. The CDR3 spans 15 residues. CDR3 nucleotides: TGTGCCAGCAGCAGGGGGGCGTATAGCAATCAGCCCCAGCATTTT. Protein product: CASSRGAYSNQPQHF.